The present T cell receptor beta chain was sequenced within a study of cytomegalovirus exposure and HLA in healthy donors. Overall study results and limits: 16,951 TCR beta sequences were associated with HLA alleles at 0.05 false discovery rate in a later analysis.

Primers: 60 Vbeta forward and 13 Jbeta reverse. Repertoires were generated with immunoSEQ multiplex PCR, while TCRdb's copy carries only in-frame clones and drops some. Its table records under 40,000 clones. As to this clone: Its cognate antigen is unknown.

From germline, CDR1 is SGHRS and CDR2 YFSETQ. The length of the CDR3 is 15 residues. V lost 4 bases and J lost 7; bases outside the gene matches: 6. The chain joins TRBV5-1 to TRBJ1-4; 11 bases are a match to TRBD1. Sequencing used PBMCs. This TCR derives from a woman between 35 and 50 years old in good health and CMV-seropositive. The CDR3 nucleotides read TGCGCCAGCAGCCCGAGGACAGGGGGCGGTGAAAAACTGTTTTTT. Protein product: CASSPRTGGGEKLFF.